The 15 T cell receptor beta chains given below trace back to one sample, sequenced in a study of liver allograft versus peripheral blood T cells. The wider study: Comparative analysis was performed on T cell receptor repertoires from transplanted livers and from recipients' peripheral blood.

TCRdb reprocessed the reads via MiXCR and lists one record per CDR3 protein. The table lists roughly 10,000 distinct CDR3 sequences, around 18% of them singletons. Receptors were obtained from a human patient who had a liver transplant. The graft donor may be the source of some T cells.

This clonotype was counted only a few times. This chain uses TRBV7-2 with TRBJ2-7; maybe TRBD2 (5 bases). Germline assignment: CDR1 SGHTA and CDR2 FQGNSA. The CDR3 sequence is 15 residues long. With 0 bases removed from V and 2 bases from J, the gap between germline ends came to 11 bases. DNA of the CDR3: TGTGCCAGCAGCTTAGCGGGCCGGGGAACCTACGAGCAGTACTTC. It translates to CASSLAGRGTYEQYF.

This clonotype rates as medium-sized (0.01 to 0.1%). The chain carries TRBV27 and TRBJ1-4, with 7 bases fitting TRBD1. The length of the CDR3 is 14 residues. V gave up 5 bases and J gave up 8 bases; unmatched junction bases: 8. The germline V gene encodes CDR1 MNHEY and CDR2 SMNVEV (reference sequence). For the CDR3, the DNA is TGTGCCAGCAGTCGACAGGGCAAAGTGGAAAAACTGTTTTTT. This gives the protein CASSRQGKVEKLFF.

This clonotype occurred many times. The gene calls are TRBV6-5 and TRBJ1-2; no reliable D call. V dropped 2 bases and J dropped 2 bases, with 9 bases sitting between them. This CDR3 region has 14 residues. Germline assignment: CDR1 MNHEY and CDR2 SVGAGI. In DNA, the CDR3 is TGTGCCAGCAGTTACGCCGCACGAAACTATGGCTACACCTTC. The encoded protein is CASSYAARNYGYTF.

Judged by abundance, this clonotype is medium-sized (0.01 to 0.1%). The chain couples TRBV18 to TRBJ2-3, with TRBD2 matching over 13 bases. The germline V gene has CDR1 KGHSH and CDR2 LQKENI. This CDR3 spans 16 amino acids. Trimming at V came to 3 bases and at J to 3 bases, leaving 3 bases not matched to a gene. CDR3 residues: CASSPRTSGGTDTQYF. CDR3 sequence (DNA): TGTGCCAGCTCACCCAGGACTAGCGGGGGAACAGATACGCAGTATTTT.

This clonotype is medium-sized in the sample. This chain connects TRBV7-2 to TRBJ1-1; D is uncertain. CDR1 SGHTA and CDR2 FQGNSA come from the germline V gene. The CDR3 is 13 residues long. With 2 bases removed from V and 1 base from J, the gap between germline ends came to 5 bases. CDR3 protein: CASSLRQNTEAFF. The CDR3 bases are TGTGCCAGCAGCTTAAGACAGAACACTGAAGCTTTCTTT.

This clonotype is deemed medium-sized. This sequence joins TRBV6-1 and TRBJ1-2, with TRBD1 matching over 7 bases. This CDR3 comprises 15 residues. CDR1 is MNHNS and CDR2 is SASEGT in the germline V gene. The V gene end was trimmed by 6 bases and the J gene end by 4 bases; junction bases not matched to a gene: 11. CDR3 DNA sequence: TGTGCCAGCAGACTACGGACAGGAGGCCCCTATGGCTACACCTTC. Encoded protein: CASRLRTGGPYGYTF.

This clonotype has only a few counts. The chain recombines TRBV30 with TRBJ1-2; 8 positions match TRBD1. The CDR3 length is 13 residues. Germline lookup yields CDR1 GTSNPN and CDR2 SVGIG (reference sequence). J gave up 8 bases and V 4 bases, and 9 bases lay outside the gene matches. The CDR3 here is CAWTPQGTGGYTF. In nucleotides, the CDR3 is TGTGCCTGGACCCCCCAAGGGACAGGCGGCTACACCTTC.

By share of the sample, this clonotype is medium-sized. This chain joins TRBV24-1 and TRBJ2-1; 8 positions match TRBD2. Per germline, CDR1 KGHDR and CDR2 SFDVKD. Unmatched junction bases numbered 11, after V lost 2 bases and J lost 9 bases. There are 16 residues in the CDR3. Here the CDR3 reads CATSDSGTRSMLEQFF. The CDR3 DNA reads as TGTGCCACCAGTGATTCCGGGACTAGGTCAATGCTTGAGCAGTTCTTC.

This clonotype has just a few counts. The J gene is TRBJ2-3, the V gene TRBV6-2 or TRBV6-3, with TRBD2 identical over 7 bases. CDR1 is MNHEY and CDR2 is SVGEGT in the germline V gene. There are 13 residues in the CDR3. V gave up 5 bases and J gave up 5 bases; unmatched junction bases: 4. The CDR3 bases are TGTGCCAGCAGTGGGGAGGGTGTAGATACGCAGTATTTT. Translating it yields CASSGEGVDTQYF.

This clonotype has a count of ten or more. The CDR3 loop is CASSSEASYGYTF. The DNA of the CDR3 is TGTGCCAGCAGCTCCGAGGCATCCTATGGCTACACCTTC. The chain recombines TRBV13 with TRBJ1-2; D not certain. CDR1 is PRHDT and CDR2 is FYEKMQ in the germline V gene (reference sequence). V was clipped by 4 bases and J by 4 bases, with 10 bases between them. The CDR3 spans 13 residues.

This clonotype qualifies as medium-sized (0.01 to 0.1%). The chain couples TRBV18 to TRBJ1-5, with a tentative D call TRBD1 (5 bases). V was trimmed by 1 base and J by 4 bases, leaving 8 bases between them. The CDR3 runs to 14 residues. Germline V gives CDR1 KGHSH, CDR2 LQKENI. This CDR3 reads CASSPLDRNQPQHF. CDR3 in DNA: TGTGCCAGCTCACCACTTGACAGAAATCAGCCCCAGCATTTT.

A few counts support this clonotype. Here the CDR3 DNA reads TGTGCCAGCAGGGACGACAAGGGGGGCCCTGGCTACACCTTC. Translating gives CASRDDKGGPGYTF. This chain links TRBV7-9 with TRBJ1-2; a weak D match, TRBD1 (6 bases). Trimming cost V 6 bases and J 7 bases, with 18 bases left between them. This CDR3 is built from 14 residues. The V gene's germline CDR1 is SEHNR and CDR2 FQNEAQ (reference sequence).

This clonotype has more than one count but fewer than ten. This chain connects TRBV19 to TRBJ2-7; D call uncertain. CDR3 length: 15 amino acids. Germline CDR1 reads LNHDA; CDR2 reads SQIVND (reference sequence). Trimming took 3 bases from V and 7 from J, leaving 19 bases between them. CDR3 loop: CASSIDRSDLWEQYF. In nucleotides, the CDR3 is TGTGCCAGTAGTATTGATCGCTCCGATTTATGGGAGCAGTACTTC.

This clonotype is labeled as medium-sized. CDR3 bases: TGTGCCACCAGCAGAGATTGGAGGGAAAAACTGTTTTTT. Protein product: CATSRDWREKLFF. J is TRBJ1-4 and V is TRBV15; D gene unclear. The length of the CDR3 is 13 residues. Germline CDR1 and CDR2: LNHNV and YYDKDF (reference sequence). Trimming took off 0 bases at V and 8 bases at J, with 7 bases between the two ends.

The genes are TRBV19 and TRBJ1-5; a weak D match, TRBD1 (5 bases). The germline CDR1 and CDR2 sequences are LNHDA and SQIVND (reference sequence). The CDR3 loop spans 15 amino acids. V lost 5 bases, J lost 9 bases, and 20 bases lay in between. This chain's CDR3 is CASSPGTAWGGPQHF. In DNA, the CDR3 is TGTGCCAGTAGTCCTGGGACTGCCTGGGGGGGGCCCCAGCATTTT.